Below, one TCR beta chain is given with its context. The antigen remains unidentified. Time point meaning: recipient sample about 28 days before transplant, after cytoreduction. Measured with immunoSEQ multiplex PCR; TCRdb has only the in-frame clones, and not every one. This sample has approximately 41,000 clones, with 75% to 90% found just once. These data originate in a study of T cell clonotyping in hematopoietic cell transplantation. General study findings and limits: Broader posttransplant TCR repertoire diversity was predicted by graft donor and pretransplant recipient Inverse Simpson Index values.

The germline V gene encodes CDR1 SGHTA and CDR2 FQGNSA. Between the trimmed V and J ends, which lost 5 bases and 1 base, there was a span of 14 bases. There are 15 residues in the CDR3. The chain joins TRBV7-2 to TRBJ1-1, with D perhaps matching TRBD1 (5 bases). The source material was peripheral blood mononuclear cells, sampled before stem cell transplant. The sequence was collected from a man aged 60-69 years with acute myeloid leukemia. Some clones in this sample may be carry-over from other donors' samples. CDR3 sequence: CASSPPGPTNTEAFF. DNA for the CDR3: TGTGCCAGCAGCCCTCCGGGACCTACGAACACTGAAGCTTTCTTT.